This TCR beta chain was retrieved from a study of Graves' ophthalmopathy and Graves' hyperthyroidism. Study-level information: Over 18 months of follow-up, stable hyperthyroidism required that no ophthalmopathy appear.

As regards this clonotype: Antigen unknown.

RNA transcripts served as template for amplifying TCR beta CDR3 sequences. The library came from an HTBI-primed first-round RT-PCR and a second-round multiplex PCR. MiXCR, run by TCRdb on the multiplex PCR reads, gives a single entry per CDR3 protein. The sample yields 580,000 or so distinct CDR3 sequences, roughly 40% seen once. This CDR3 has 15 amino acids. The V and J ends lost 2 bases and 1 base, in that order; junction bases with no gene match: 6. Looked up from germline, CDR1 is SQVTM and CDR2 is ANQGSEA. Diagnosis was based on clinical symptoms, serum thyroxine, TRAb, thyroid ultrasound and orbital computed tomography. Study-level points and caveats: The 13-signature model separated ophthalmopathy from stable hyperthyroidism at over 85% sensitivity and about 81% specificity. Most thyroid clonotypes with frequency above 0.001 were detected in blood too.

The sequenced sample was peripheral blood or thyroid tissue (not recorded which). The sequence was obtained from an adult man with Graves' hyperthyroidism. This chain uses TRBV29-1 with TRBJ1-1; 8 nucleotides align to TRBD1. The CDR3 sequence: CSVETDRAPNTEAFF. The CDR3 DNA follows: TGCAGCGTTGAAACGGACAGGGCCCCGAACACTGAAGCTTTCTTT.